This T cell receptor beta chain is drawn from a study of beta chain features in type 1 diabetes. Study in general: Across every sample, some 110 million sorted cells were examined in total. Regarding the study as a whole: TCRB CDR3 length was moderately but significantly reduced in all four CD4+ subsets of Type 1 diabetes patients.

Of note for this clone: Antigen unknown.

Expressed TCRB transcripts were sequenced after all isolated RNA was converted to cDNA. TCRdb's copy holds only in-frame clones and misses some; the assay was immunoSEQ multiplex PCR. The sample lists about 220,000 clones, 11% occurring once. Trimming took 2 bases from V and 0 from J, leaving 2 bases between them. CDR1 is GTSNPN, CDR2 SVGIG, per germline (reference sequence). The CDR3 is made up of 12 amino acids. Sorted populations were all over 98% pure. Input material: central memory CD4+ T cells from blood. The receptor was derived from a man between 18 and 29 years old in good health. The chain carries TRBV30 and TRBJ1-5; D not certain. DNA for the CDR3: TGTGCCTGGAGTTTTAGCAATCAGCCCCAGCATTTT. It specifies CAWSFSNQPQHF.